This TCR beta chain was captured in a study of neurological immune-mediated disorders. TCRdb reanalysed the 5' RACE reads using MiXCR and keeps one entry per CDR3 protein. The sample lists tens of thousands of distinct CDR3 sequences; around 13% were seen once. Findings and caveats of the study: Multiple sclerosis patients had less TCR clonal expansion than even healthy controls, unlike HTLV-1-associated myelopathy. None of the CDR3 amino acid sequences in expanded clones turned up in more than one subject, which points to private repertoires in all groups.

Sample time point: longitudinal time-point 1 (baseline). Unsorted libraries were prepared from 2 million PBMCs held at -80 C. In this sample, this clonotype turned up once. The antigen remains unidentified. The CDR3 contains 15 residues. Trimming left V 6 bases short and J 2 bases short, with 11 bases between. This receptor was identified in a female donor with HTLV-1-associated myelopathy (HAM/TSP). The V gene is TRBV12-3 or TRBV12-4, the J gene TRBJ2-6; D remains ambiguous. Material: PBMCs. The CDR3 spells CASSPSGPGANVLTF. The CDR3 DNA follows: TGTGCCAGCAGCCCCTCGGGCCCTGGGGCCAACGTCCTGACTTTC.